The TCR beta chain under discussion was sequenced for a study of blood T cell repertoires in COVID-19 (dated by TCRdb to 2018 to 2021). Concerning the study at large: The collaborator samples originated in the United States, Italy and Spain and spanned the acute and convalescent phases of COVID-19. A de-identified subject ID, COVID-19 status, age in years and sex were almost always included in the sample metadata. Samples came from the ongoing ImmuneRACE study (first 160 participants) plus 1,254 subjects from 6 global collaborators. Deeply sampled blood TCRbeta repertoires from subjects exposed to, actively infected with, or recovered from COVID-19 were included in the dataset. The repertoires were released in a freely available public database intended as a resource for research on the immune response to SARS-CoV-2. Where available, HLA class I and class II types were taken from metadata supplied by the sample provider and were not determined by assay-based typing. The material from the prospective study consisted of cDNA or gDNA derived from T cells, B-cell-depleted T cells, or PBMCs. Overall study results and their limits: The quantity of clinical and demographic metadata differed by source and by participant and was supplied without curation.

Participants in the prospective study were aged about 18 to 95 years, lived in 20 to 25 United States geographic areas, and enrolled through a virtual design. In the prospective study, cohorts were assigned on the basis of participant-reported clinical history obtained from a screening survey and a study questionnaire. Recovered participants in ImmuneRACE Cohort 3 were defined as having two consecutive negative NP/OP PCR tests, clearance from a healthcare professional, or resolution of symptoms. Mobile phlebotomists in the prospective study collected whole blood, serum and a nasopharyngeal or oropharyngeal swab from every participant. Participants in the prospective study had the option to provide additional blood draws and questionnaires over an approximately 2-month period. Prospective study blood samples were shipped either frozen or at room temperature before DNA extraction. The CDR3 contains 14 residues, cysteine and phenylalanine counted. Kept here is only the CDR3 DNA, which spans 42 bases and is read in frame from base 1. V was cut back by 1 base and J by 2 bases, leaving a gap of 7 bases between them. CDR1 and CDR2 are drawn from the germline V gene: SGHTA, FQGNSA.

The immunoSEQ Assay, a bias-controlled multiplex PCR, was used to amplify TCRbeta CDR3 regions from genomic DNA. In the authors' own workflow: The number of nucleated cells in each sample was estimated from the amplification of reference gene primers within the assay. Sequence reads were collapsed and filtered to measure the absolute abundance of every unique TCRbeta CDR3 rearrangement. For each sample, productive Simpson clonality was calculated as the square root of Simpson's diversity index across productive rearrangements. This is the immuneACCESS table as TCRdb keeps it, with only in-frame sequences that have V and J called. A part of the clones is gone; compared with another copy, unresolved V genes explain less than half, and the rest is unexplained. That table furnishes V, J and clone size, whereas the DNA furnished D and trimming. The sample table contains 250,000 to 350,000 clones; only one count was recorded for about 90% of them. The ten largest clones take up approximately 5% of the sample.

As regards this clone: Which antigen it targets is not known. No base quality information exists; no much larger clone differs at one position.

Sequenced material: PBMCs or T cells enriched from blood (not recorded which). The clonotype was recovered from a young woman who had recovered from COVID-19. Recombination connected TRBV7-2 to TRBJ2-3; possibly the D gene is TRBD1, per 6 matching bases. CDR3 region: CASSLGGLTDTQYF. DNA sequence: TGTGCCAGCAGCTTAGGGGGGCTCACAGATACGCAGTATTTT.